The rows below give T cell receptor beta chains drawn from one sample of a study of T cells in Graves' hyperthyroidism and ophthalmopathy. MiXCR, run by TCRdb on the multiplex PCR reads, gives a single entry per CDR3 protein. The sample includes about 720,000 distinct CDR3 sequences, about 15% of them seen just once. The sequenced material came from blood. The receptors here all came from a man aged 18 to 29 with Graves' hyperthyroidism. The CDR3 runs from the conserved cysteine through the conserved F or W. Fields, in order: D gene, V gene, J gene, clone size, CDR3 protein, CDR3 DNA. A D gene is named only where the DNA matches it firmly. A row's size may be missing; if present it is once, few, many or a size class.

NA	TRBV29-1	TRBJ1-1	NA	CSVAPGWGLNTEAFF	TGCAGCGTTGCCCCGGGGTGGGGGCTGAACACTGAAGCTTTCTTT
TRBD1	TRBV6-2/TRBV6-3	TRBJ2-5	many	CASREYGRGQETQYF	TGTGCCAGCAGAGAATACGGCAGGGGGCAAGAGACCCAGTACTTC
NA	TRBV7-3	TRBJ2-2	NA	CASSLTSTGELFF	TGTGCCAGCAGCTTAACATCCACCGGGGAGCTGTTTTTT
NA	TRBV24-1	TRBJ2-1	few	CATSDLGGLNEQFF	TGTGCCACCAGTGATTTGGGGGGGTTGAATGAGCAGTTCTTC
NA	TRBV9	TRBJ2-3	few	CASSVEGGGDTQYF	TGTGCCAGCAGCGTAGAGGGAGGGGGAGATACGCAGTATTTT
TRBD2	TRBV9	TRBJ2-3	few	CASSLGSSGIADTQYF	TGTGCCAGCAGCCTGGGGTCTAGCGGGATCGCAGATACGCAGTATTTT
NA	TRBV29-1	TRBJ2-7	many	CSVTPSILFYEQYF	TGCAGCGTTACCCCTTCGATTTTATTCTACGAGCAGTACTTC
NA	TRBV5-5	TRBJ2-7	NA	CASSLEGRLSYEQYF	TGTGCCAGCAGCTTGGAGGGACGTCTCTCCTACGAGCAGTACTTC
NA	TRBV14	TRBJ2-4	NA	CASSQGLREAKNIQYF	TGTGCCAGCAGCCAAGGTTTGAGGGAAGCCAAAAACATTCAGTACTTC
NA	TRBV28	TRBJ2-7	many	CASSPQTGEDEQYF	TGTGCCAGCAGTCCTCAAACAGGGGAGGACGAGCAGTACTTC
NA	TRBV28	TRBJ2-7	many	CASSPTTGNYEQYF	TGTGCCAGCAGTCCTACAACAGGGAACTACGAGCAGTACTTC
NA	TRBV11-3	TRBJ2-1	many	CASSPRVPDEQFF	TGTGCCAGCAGCCCAAGAGTGCCTGATGAGCAGTTCTTC
NA	TRBV29-1	TRBJ1-4	NA	CSVTSYGKLFF	TGCAGCGTTACATCCTACGGAAAACTGTTTTTT
NA	TRBV12-3/TRBV12-4	TRBJ2-7	NA	CASSLLISGEQYF	TGTGCCAGCAGTTTGTTGATTTCAGGCGAGCAGTACTTC
NA	TRBV2	TRBJ1-1	many	CARSGRVTEAFF	TGTGCGCGGTCAGGAAGGGTCACTGAAGCTTTCTTT
NA	TRBV24-1	TRBJ2-1	few	CATSDPGLPGEPYNEQFF	TGTGCCACCAGTGACCCGGGACTCCCGGGCGAGCCCTACAATGAGCAGTTCTTC
NA	TRBV7-9	TRBJ2-2	many	CASQTGELFF	TGTGCCAGCCAGACCGGGGAGCTGTTTTTT
TRBD2	TRBV28	TRBJ2-3	many	CASSPPAGGPADTQYF	TGTGCCAGCAGTCCCCCCGCGGGAGGGCCGGCAGATACGCAGTATTTT
TRBD1	TRBV27	TRBJ2-2	few	CASSSNTGGINTGELFF	TGTGCCAGCAGTTCCAATACAGGGGGCATAAACACCGGGGAGCTGTTTTTT
NA	TRBV10-2	TRBJ2-5	few	CASSESDSMETQYF	TGCGCCAGCAGTGAGTCGGATAGTATGGAGACCCAGTACTTC
NA	TRBV20-1	TRBJ2-1	many	CSARERGANNEQFF	TGCAGTGCTAGAGAAAGAGGGGCTAACAATGAGCAGTTCTTC
TRBD2	TRBV29-1	TRBJ2-3	NA	CSVYKLAGFTDTQYF	TGCAGCGTTTATAAACTAGCGGGGTTCACAGATACGCAGTATTTT
NA	TRBV19	TRBJ2-2	NA	CASNYGGYTGELFF	TGTGCCAGTAATTATGGGGGCTACACCGGGGAGCTGTTTTTT
TRBD1	TRBV3-1	TRBJ2-6	few	CASSHLGQGTGANVLTF	TGTGCCAGCAGCCACTTGGGACAGGGGACAGGGGCCAACGTCCTGACTTTC
TRBD2	TRBV6-1	TRBJ2-5	few	CASRTQKGSRAGSLETQYF	TGTGCCAGCAGGACCCAAAAGGGGTCCAGAGCGGGGTCGTTAGAGACCCAGTACTTC
NA	TRBV7-9	TRBJ1-1	many	CASSSTALEAFF	TGTGCCAGCAGCTCGACAGCCCTCGAAGCTTTCTTT
TRBD1	TRBV29-1	TRBJ2-5	few	CSVEDTGAEETQYF	TGCAGCGTTGAAGATACAGGGGCGGAGGAGACCCAGTACTTC
NA	TRBV27	TRBJ2-7	many	CASSVRGSYEQYF	TGTGCCAGCAGTGTCAGGGGAAGCTACGAGCAGTACTTC
TRBD1	TRBV9	TRBJ1-1	few	CASSISPTGGGTEAFF	TGTGCCAGCAGCATCAGCCCGACAGGGGGGGGGACTGAAGCTTTCTTT
NA	TRBV5-1	TRBJ2-5	NA	CASSLTLQGKTQYF	TGCGCCAGCAGCTTGACCCTACAGGGAAAGACCCAGTACTTC
NA	TRBV6-2/TRBV6-3	TRBJ2-3	few	CASRRTTGYGTDTQYF	TGTGCCAGCAGGAGGACGACGGGGTATGGGACAGATACGCAGTATTTT
NA	TRBV28	TRBJ2-7	many	CASSPTGHYEQYF	TGTGCCAGCAGCCCGACAGGACACTACGAGCAGTACTTC
NA	TRBV29-1	TRBJ2-3	NA	CSVPPGDGSLYF	TGCAGCGTTCCCCCTGGGGACGGCTCGTTGTATTTT
NA	TRBV4-1	TRBJ1-1	NA	CTSSRIPGVWNTEAFF	TGCACCAGCAGCCGGATTCCTGGGGTCTGGAACACTGAAGCTTTCTTT
NA	TRBV24-1	TRBJ2-5	many	CATSDLSGETQYF	TGTGCCACCAGTGATTTATCGGGAGAGACCCAGTACTTC
NA	TRBV5-1	TRBJ2-7	many	CASSLVPGSYEQYF	TGCGCCAGCAGCTTGGTCCCGGGATCCTACGAGCAGTACTTC
NA	TRBV9	TRBJ2-5	NA	CASSVGGSGAETQYF	TGTGCCAGCAGCGTAGGTGGGTCAGGGGCGGAGACCCAGTACTTC
TRBD2	TRBV28	TRBJ2-7	many	CASSPRTSEGYEQYF	TGTGCCAGCAGTCCTCGGACTAGCGAGGGCTACGAGCAGTACTTC
TRBD1	TRBV18	TRBJ2-4	many	CASSRDRDPQNIQYF	TGTGCCAGCTCCCGAGACAGGGATCCCCAAAACATTCAGTACTTC
TRBD2	TRBV20-1	TRBJ2-1	many	CSPFSRLAEADEQFF	TGCAGTCCCTTTTCCCGACTAGCGGAGGCGGATGAGCAGTTCTTC
NA	TRBV28	TRBJ1-1	many	CASMVSEGRGYTEAFF	TGTGCCAGCATGGTATCTGAGGGGCGCGGGTACACTGAAGCTTTCTTT
TRBD2	TRBV5-1	TRBJ2-5	few	CASSQRTSGSGVQETQYF	TGCGCCAGCAGCCAAAGGACTAGCGGGAGTGGGGTCCAAGAGACCCAGTACTTC
NA	TRBV6-1	TRBJ1-1	many	CASSARQVMNTEAFF	TGTGCCAGCAGTGCCCGACAGGTAATGAACACTGAAGCTTTCTTT
NA	TRBV7-2	TRBJ2-7	NA	CASSLFRHYEQYF	TGTGCCAGCAGCTTGTTCCGGCACTACGAGCAGTACTTC
NA	TRBV28	TRBJ2-7	NA	CASVDSGTAALEQYF	TGTGCCAGCGTCGACTCCGGGACGGCGGCTCTCGAGCAGTACTTC